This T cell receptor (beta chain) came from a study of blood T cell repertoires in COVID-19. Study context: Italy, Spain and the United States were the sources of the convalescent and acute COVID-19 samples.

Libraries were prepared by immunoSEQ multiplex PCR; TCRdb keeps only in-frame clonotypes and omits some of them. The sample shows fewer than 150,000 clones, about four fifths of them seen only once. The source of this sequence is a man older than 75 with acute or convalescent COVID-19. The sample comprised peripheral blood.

This CDR3 reads CASSPDYTGELFF. CDR3 coding DNA: TGTGCCAGCTCACCGGACTACACCGGGGAGCTGTTTTTT. The chain has TRBV18 and TRBJ2-2, with D maybe TRBD2 (5 bases). This CDR3 contains 13 residues. The V end was cut by 3 bases, the J end by 3 bases, with 5 bases between. Germline CDR1 and CDR2: KGHSH and LQKENI.